This TCR beta chain was identified in a study of T-cell reconstitution after alpha-beta-depleted transplantation in children (TCRdb year 2016). Study-level background: T-cell immune reconstitution after TCRalphabeta/CD19-depleted allogeneic hematopoietic cell transplantation in children was quantitatively tracked in the study by means of TCR repertoire profiling.

Including the terminal cysteine and phenylalanine, the CDR3 comprises 12 residues. CDR3 DNA is the only sequence kept; it has 36 bases, read in frame from the first base. CDR1 and CDR2, looked up from the germline V gene, are MDHEN and SYDVKM. This clonotype was counted many times. The specificity of this receptor is unknown. At one boundary the junction diverges from the germline segment, which might be a read error. Preparation of the library involved PCR. Sequencing took place on an Illumina HiSeq 2500. TCR libraries were prepared with molecular barcoding, using unique molecular identifiers to normalize TCRbeta repertoire quantification. The raw public data were reprocessed by TCRdb itself: fastp quality trimming at Q25, MiXCR clonotype calling, in-frame beta chains only. Each CDR3 protein appears once, grouped with its most common genes and DNA. This sample has about 72,000 distinct CDR3 sequences in its table, and approximately 7.4% of those were observed once. Of the sample, 2.5% is held by the ten largest clones.

The chain is assembled from TRBV28 and TRBJ2-1, with 9 bases in between that match TRBD2. The receptor's source is a human donor who donated a stem cell graft to a child with acute lymphoblastic leukemia. The sample was PBMCs from the stem cell graft donor, taken from the stem cell graft. CDR3 loop: CASSRSSGGGIF. The sequenced DNA: TGTGCCAGCAGTCGTAGTAGCGGGGGTGGGATCTTC. Reference TRBV28 and TRBJ2-1 proteins supply the regions before and after the CDR3; the full variable domain is: DVKVTQSSRYLVKRTGEKVFLECVQDMDHENMFWYRQDPGLGLRLIYFSYDVKMKEKGDIPEGYSVSREKKERFSLILESASTNQTSMYLCASSRSSGGGIFGPGTRLTVL.